The rows below give T cell receptor beta chains drawn from one sample of a study of blood T cell repertoires in COVID-19. Profiling relied on immunoSEQ multiplex PCR, and the TCRdb table lists in-frame clones only, not all of them. The table records about 26,000 clones, over 75% of them present only once. Material for sequencing was peripheral blood. These receptors were taken from a woman aged 80 or over with COVID-19, enrolled during active disease. Each CDR3 is given with its conserved first and last residue. The order of the fields is clone size, V gene, D gene, J gene, CDR3 DNA, CDR3 protein. A D gene is named only where the DNA matches it firmly. Clone size, where shown, is once, few, many, or a class for clones that have expanded.

-	TRBV6-6	-	TRBJ2-7	TGTGCCAGCAGTTACTCGCGGTCCTACGAGCAGTACTTC	CASSYSRSYEQYF
-	TRBV10-3	-	TRBJ1-1	TGTGCCATCAGCGACCCCAACGGCGGCGGTCTAGCTTTCTTT	CAISDPNGGGLAFF
-	TRBV21-1	-	TRBJ1-1	TGTGCCAGCAGCCCCCACGGTCAGGGGGTCCGAGGTGGCACTGAAGCTTTCTTT	CASSPHGQGVRGGTEAFF
-	TRBV5-1	-	TRBJ1-1	TGCGCCAGCAGCTCGGATCAAATCCCGGGACTCACTGAAGCTTTCTTT	CASSSDQIPGLTEAFF
-	TRBV30	-	TRBJ1-3	TGTGCCTGTCACTCCGGGGGAGGAAACACCATATATTTT	CACHSGGGNTIYF
-	TRBV12-3/TRBV12-4	-	TRBJ1-1	TGTGCCAGCAGTCGCAAAGGGGGCACTGAAGCTTTCTTT	CASSRKGGTEAFF
-	TRBV7-6	TRBD1	TRBJ1-1	TGTGCCAGCAGCTTCCGGACAGGGCTTTACACTGAAGCTTTCTTT	CASSFRTGLYTEAFF
-	TRBV30	-	TRBJ1-1	TGTGCCTGGAGTGGCGGCCGCGGGAACACTGAAGCTTTCTTT	CAWSGGRGNTEAFF
few	TRBV7-2	-	TRBJ1-2	TGTGCCAGCAGCTTTTCGGTTCATGGCTACACCTTC	CASSFSVHGYTF
few	TRBV5-1	-	TRBJ1-2	TGCGCCAGCAGCTCAATAGGGGGGGCCTCTGGCTACACCTTC	CASSSIGGASGYTF
-	TRBV18	-	TRBJ1-4	TGTGCCAGCTCACCGTATAATGAAAAACTGTTTTTT	CASSPYNEKLFF
-	TRBV30	TRBD1	TRBJ2-7	TGTGCCTGGAGTCTAGGTGGGACAGGGGCCTACGAGCAGTACTTC	CAWSLGGTGAYEQYF
-	TRBV12-3/TRBV12-4	-	TRBJ1-5	TGTGCCAGCAGTCTCCTATCTCAGCCCCAGCATTTT	CASSLLSQPQHF
-	TRBV27	-	TRBJ1-5	TGTGCCAGCAGCCTCCGGGTTGGAAGCAATCAGCCCCAGCATTTT	CASSLRVGSNQPQHF
-	TRBV19	-	TRBJ2-1	TGTGCCAGTACCACCTTCGGGAAGGGTTCCCCCTCCTACAATGAGCAGTTCTTC	CASTTFGKGSPSYNEQFF
-	TRBV2	-	TRBJ1-4	TGTGCCATTCGACTGGGGCCAAATGAAAAACTGTTTTTT	CAIRLGPNEKLFF
-	TRBV5-4	-	TRBJ1-2	TGTGCCAGCAGCTTGGGGGGAGCTAACTATGGCTACACCTTC	CASSLGGANYGYTF
-	TRBV12-3/TRBV12-4	-	TRBJ1-2	TGTGCCAGCAGTTTAGTAGGGGTGGGAGGCTACACCTTC	CASSLVGVGGYTF
-	TRBV5-1	-	TRBJ2-2	TGCGCCAGCAGCCCCTCGGGGGACAGCAGCACCGGGGAGCTGTTTTTT	CASSPSGDSSTGELFF
-	TRBV5-4	TRBD1	TRBJ1-6	TGTGCCAGCAGCCTGACAGGGGGCTATTCACCCCTCCACTTT	CASSLTGGYSPLHF
-	TRBV2	-	TRBJ2-5	TGTGCCAGCAGGGGTGGAGGAGAGACCCAGTACTTC	CASRGGGETQYF
-	TRBV5-1	-	TRBJ1-4	TGCGCCAGCAGCCCTGGCGTTGGGGGCTCAGCTAATGAAAAACTGTTTTTT	CASSPGVGGSANEKLFF
-	TRBV7-9	-	TRBJ1-3	TGTGCCAGCAGCTTCCCGGGCAGGGTCCGCTCTGGAAACACCATATATTTT	CASSFPGRVRSGNTIYF
-	TRBV9	-	TRBJ1-3	TGTGCCAGCAGCGTAGTAGGCGGTACTGGAAACACCATATATTTT	CASSVVGGTGNTIYF
-	TRBV6-6	TRBD1	TRBJ1-2	TGTGCCAGCAGTTACATACAGGGGTTGGAGGGCTACACCTTC	CASSYIQGLEGYTF
-	TRBV4-2	-	TRBJ1-2	TGTGCCAGCAGCCAAGGCGTCGGGACCCAGGGGTTCTATGGCTACACCTTC	CASSQGVGTQGFYGYTF
-	TRBV5-6	-	TRBJ2-1	TGTGCCAGCAGCTTACCGGGGGGCCTTAGCGATGAGCAGTTCTTC	CASSLPGGLSDEQFF
once	TRBV19	TRBD1	TRBJ1-2	TGTGCCAGTAGTGCCCGGGACAGACGATCTCTTGATGGCTACACCTTC	CASSARDRRSLDGYTF
-	TRBV4-2	TRBD1	TRBJ1-1	TGTGCCAGCAGCCAAGAGGGACAGCGAAACACTGAAGCTTTCTTT	CASSQEGQRNTEAFF
-	TRBV6-5	-	TRBJ1-2	TGTGCCAGCAGTTACCTGGGGGGGGCGTCTAACTATGGCTACACCTTC	CASSYLGGASNYGYTF
-	TRBV5-6	-	TRBJ2-5	TGTGCCAGCACCCTTGGAGCGGGTTCCCAAGAGACCCAGTACTTC	CASTLGAGSQETQYF
-	TRBV30	-	TRBJ2-1	TGTGCCTGGAGTAAACCTAGCAATGAGCAGTTCTTC	CAWSKPSNEQFF
-	TRBV7-2	-	TRBJ2-5	TGTGCCAGCAGCTTAGGTTATAGGGCCAGGGGACAAGAGACCCAGTACTTC	CASSLGYRARGQETQYF
-	TRBV5-1	TRBD2	TRBJ2-1	TGCGCCAGCAGCTTGGGAGCGGGGGGGCCCAATGAGCAGTTCTTC	CASSLGAGGPNEQFF
once	TRBV2	-	TRBJ1-2	TGTGCCAGCAGTGTGACAAGCGGCTATGGCTACACCTTC	CASSVTSGYGYTF
-	TRBV7-6	TRBD2	TRBJ2-2	TGTGCCAGCAGCTTAGGGGTCGCGGTGTTAGCGGGGGCCACCGGGGAGCTGTTTTTT	CASSLGVAVLAGATGELFF
-	TRBV2	TRBD1	TRBJ2-7	TGTGCCAGCAGCCGGACAGGGGTAGGCGAGCAGTACTTC	CASSRTGVGEQYF
-	TRBV24-1	-	TRBJ2-5	TGTGCCACCACTGTGCGGACCCAGTACTTC	CATTVRTQYF
-	TRBV3-1/TRBV3-2	TRBD2	TRBJ2-3	TGTGCCAGCAGCCAAGATATTATTTGGGCTAGCGGGGGGGGCACAGATACGCAGTATTTT	CASSQDIIWASGGGTDTQYF
-	TRBV10-1	TRBD1	TRBJ2-2	TGCGCCAGCAGCAGGGGGACAGGGGATAAGACCGGGGAGCTGTTTTTT	CASSRGTGDKTGELFF
-	TRBV3-1/TRBV3-2	TRBD1	TRBJ1-1	TGTGCCACCAGACAGGGGGATAACACTGAAGCTTTCTTT	CATRQGDNTEAFF
-	TRBV27	-	TRBJ1-1	TGTGCCAGCAGTTTATCGATGGCATTTAACACTGAAGCTTTCTTT	CASSLSMAFNTEAFF